The next 10 T cell receptor beta chains were all read from a single sample in a study of cytomegalovirus exposure and HLA in healthy donors. 60 Vbeta and 13 Jbeta primers were used in PCR. Assay: immunoSEQ multiplex PCR; the TCRdb copy retains only in-frame clones and omits some. The profile shows more than 110,000 clones, around 76% of them singletons. Sample: PBMCs. Receptors were obtained from a man aged 18 to 30 in good health and CMV-seronegative.

The chain uses TRBV28 and TRBJ2-3; 10 nucleotides agree with TRBD2. The CDR3 totals 16 residues. The ends lost 7 bases at V and 0 bases at J; junction bases unmatched: 7. The germline gives CDR1 MDHEN, CDR2 SYDVKM. CDR3 residues: CASMLAGAPSTDTQYF. CDR3 nucleotides: TGTGCCAGCATGCTAGCGGGAGCCCCTAGCACAGATACGCAGTATTTT.

The V and J genes are TRBV9 and TRBJ2-2; 9 bases are shared with TRBD1. This CDR3 is built from 17 residues. Germline V CDR1 and CDR2: SGDLS, YYNGEE. V was clipped by 4 bases and J by 1 base; unmatched bases: 8. The CDR3 DNA reads TGTGCCAGCAGCATATTCCCGGGACAGGGGAACACCGGGGAGCTGTTTTTT. It yields the protein CASSIFPGQGNTGELFF.

This rearrangement joins TRBV19 to TRBJ2-6; 8 positions match TRBD1. The CDR3 sequence is 17 residues long. V lost 3 bases to trimming and J lost 2 bases; unmatched junction nucleotides: 6. Germline V gene data show CDR1 as LNHDA and CDR2 as SQIVND (reference sequence). This CDR3 is CASSIGQGLAGANVLTF. As DNA, the CDR3 is TGTGCCAGTAGTATCGGACAGGGTTTAGCTGGGGCCAACGTCCTGACTTTC.

As to this clone: At the DNA level, this CDR3 is encoded by other sequences in the same sample as well. The V call is TRBV4-1, the J call TRBJ2-5; 10 positions agree with TRBD1. Germline loops: CDR1 MGHRA, CDR2 YSYEKL. There are 16 residues in the CDR3. Germline trimming cut 1 base from V and 1 base from J; bases unmatched to any gene: 3. The CDR3 coding sequence is TGCGCCAGCAGCCAAGGTGACAGGGGGCCCCAAGAGACCCAGTACTTC. As protein: CASSQGDRGPQETQYF.

This chain connects TRBV30 to TRBJ2-5; no clear D. CDR1 is GTSNPN and CDR2 is SVGIG in the germline V gene (reference sequence). The CDR3 runs to 13 residues. Between the trimmed V and J ends, which lost 2 bases and 4 bases, there was a span of 11 bases. CDR3 nucleotides: TGTGCCTGGAGTTCCCCAGGTATAGAGACCCAGTACTTC. Translating it yields CAWSSPGIETQYF.

This clone was picked up a small number of times. This likely reflects a read error, since a far larger clone is one base away. This chain links TRBV11-3 with TRBJ1-1; possibly TRBD1 for D (6 bases). The CDR3 totals 15 residues. The germline CDR1 and CDR2 sequences are SGHNT and YENEEA. DNA of the CDR3: TGTGCCAGCAGCTTCCAGGGGCGCATGAACACTGAAGCTTTATTT. This encodes CASSFQGRMNTEALF. The full variable domain, in which reference TRBV11-3 and TRBJ1-1 provide the parts outside the CDR3, is EAGVVQSPRYKIIEKKQPVAFWCNPISGHNTLYWYLQNLGQGPELLIRYENEEAVDDSQLPKDRFSAERLKGVDSTLKIQPAELGDSAVYLCASSFQGRMNTEALFGQGTRLTVV.

The chain combines TRBV7-8 with TRBJ1-2, with D possibly TRBD1 on 6 matching bases. The CDR3 is 15 residues long. The germline gives CDR1 SGHVS, CDR2 FQNEAQ. V lost 1 base to trimming and J lost 1 base, with 10 bases between them. The CDR3 loop reads CASSLETGYNYGYTF. In DNA form, the CDR3 reads TGTGCCAGCAGCTTAGAAACAGGGTATAACTATGGCTACACCTTC.

The chain has TRBV27 and TRBJ2-7, with 13 positions matching TRBD2. V trimming: 5 bases; J trimming: 0 bases; junction bases outside the gene matches: 10. This CDR3 region has 18 residues. Germline V gene data show CDR1 as MNHEY and CDR2 as SMNVEV (reference sequence). Written as DNA, the CDR3 is TGTGCCAGCAGTCCTAGGACTAGCGGGAGTATTAACTCCTACGAGCAGTACTTC. Its translation: CASSPRTSGSINSYEQYF.

The chain combines TRBV7-8 with TRBJ2-5; possible D gene TRBD1, 6 bases. V was pared by 3 bases and J by 5 bases, with 10 bases between. CDR1 is SGHVS, CDR2 FQNEAQ, per germline. The CDR3 consists of 13 residues. CDR3 region: CASSFGQLETQYF. The DNA of the CDR3 is TGTGCCAGCAGCTTTGGACAGCTCGAGACCCAGTACTTC.

This chain links TRBV5-1 with TRBJ2-3, with TRBD2 matching over 11 bases. CDR1 is SGHRS and CDR2 is YFSETQ in the germline V gene. CDR3 size: 19 residues. V lost 5 bases to trimming and J lost 0 bases; unmatched junction nucleotides: 14. CDR3 amino acids: CASSSVSGGAIYSTDTQYF. The CDR3 DNA is TGCGCCAGCAGTTCGGTTAGCGGGGGGGCCATCTATAGCACAGATACGCAGTATTTT.